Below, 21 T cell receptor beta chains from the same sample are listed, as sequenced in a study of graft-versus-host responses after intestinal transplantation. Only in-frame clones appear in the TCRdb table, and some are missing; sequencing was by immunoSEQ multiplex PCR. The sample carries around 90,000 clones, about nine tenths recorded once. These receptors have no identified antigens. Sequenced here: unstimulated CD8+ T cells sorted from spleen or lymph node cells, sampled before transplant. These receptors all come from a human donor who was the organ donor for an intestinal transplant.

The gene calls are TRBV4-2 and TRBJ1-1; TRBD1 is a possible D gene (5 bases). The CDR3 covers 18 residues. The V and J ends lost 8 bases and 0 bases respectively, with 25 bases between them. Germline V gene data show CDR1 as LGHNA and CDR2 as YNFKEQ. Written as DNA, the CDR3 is TGTGCCAGCTCTAAACACCATGCGGGGCCTGAAATGAACACTGAAGCTTTCTTT. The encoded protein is CASSKHHAGPEMNTEAFF.

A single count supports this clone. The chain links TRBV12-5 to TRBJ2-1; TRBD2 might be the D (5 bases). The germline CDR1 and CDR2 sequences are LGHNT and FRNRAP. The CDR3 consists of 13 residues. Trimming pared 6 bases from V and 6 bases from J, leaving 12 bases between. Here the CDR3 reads CASGPGGLNEQFF. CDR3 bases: TGTGCTAGTGGCCCGGGCGGGCTCAATGAGCAGTTCTTC. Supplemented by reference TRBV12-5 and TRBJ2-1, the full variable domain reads DARVTQTPRHKVTEMGQEVTMRCQPILGHNTVFWYRQTMMQGLELLAYFRNRAPLDDSGMPKDRFSAEMPDATLATLKIQPSEPRDSAVYFCASGPGGLNEQFFGPGTRLTVL.

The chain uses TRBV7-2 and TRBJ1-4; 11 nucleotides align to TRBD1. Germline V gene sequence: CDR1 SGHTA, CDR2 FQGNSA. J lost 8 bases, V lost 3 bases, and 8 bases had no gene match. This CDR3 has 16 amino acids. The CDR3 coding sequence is TGTGCCAGCAGCTTTCCGGGACAGGGGGTAAAGGAAAAACTGTTTTTT. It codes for CASSFPGQGVKEKLFF.

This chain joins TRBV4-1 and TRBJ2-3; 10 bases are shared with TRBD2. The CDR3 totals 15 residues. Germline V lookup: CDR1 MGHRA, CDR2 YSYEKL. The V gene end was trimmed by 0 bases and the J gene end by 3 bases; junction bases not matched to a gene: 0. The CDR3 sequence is CASSQEAGGTDTQYF. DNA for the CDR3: TGCGCCAGCAGCCAAGAAGCGGGAGGGACAGATACGCAGTATTTT.

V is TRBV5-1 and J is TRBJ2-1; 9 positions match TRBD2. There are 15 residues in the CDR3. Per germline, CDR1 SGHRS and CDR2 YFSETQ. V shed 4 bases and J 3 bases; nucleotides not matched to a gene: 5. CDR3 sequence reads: CASSPGLANYNEQFF. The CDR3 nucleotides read TGCGCCAGCAGCCCGGGACTAGCTAACTACAATGAGCAGTTCTTC.

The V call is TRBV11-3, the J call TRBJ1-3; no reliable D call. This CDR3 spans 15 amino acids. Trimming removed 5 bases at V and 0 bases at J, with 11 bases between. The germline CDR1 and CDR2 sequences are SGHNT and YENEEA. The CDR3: CASSTTGNSGNTIYF. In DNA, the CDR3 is TGTGCCAGCAGCACAACCGGGAACTCTGGAAACACCATATATTTT. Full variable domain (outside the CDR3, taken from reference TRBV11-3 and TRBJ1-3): EAGVVQSPRYKIIEKKQPVAFWCNPISGHNTLYWYLQNLGQGPELLIRYENEEAVDDSQLPKDRFSAERLKGVDSTLKIQPAELGDSAVYLCASSTTGNSGNTIYFGEGSWLTVV.

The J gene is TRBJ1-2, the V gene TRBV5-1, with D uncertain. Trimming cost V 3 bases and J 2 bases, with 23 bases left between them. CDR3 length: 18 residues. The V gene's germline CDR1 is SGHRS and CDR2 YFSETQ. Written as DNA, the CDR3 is TGCGCCAGCAGCTCGGGGAGACACCGACCCAAGCCAAACTATGGCTACACCTTC. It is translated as CASSSGRHRPKPNYGYTF.

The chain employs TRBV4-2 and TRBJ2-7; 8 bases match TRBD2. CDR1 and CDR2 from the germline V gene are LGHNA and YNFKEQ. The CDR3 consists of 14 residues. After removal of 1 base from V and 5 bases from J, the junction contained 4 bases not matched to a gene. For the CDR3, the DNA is TGTGCCAGCAGCCAAGGCTACGGGAGGGACGAGCAGTACTTC. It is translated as CASSQGYGRDEQYF.

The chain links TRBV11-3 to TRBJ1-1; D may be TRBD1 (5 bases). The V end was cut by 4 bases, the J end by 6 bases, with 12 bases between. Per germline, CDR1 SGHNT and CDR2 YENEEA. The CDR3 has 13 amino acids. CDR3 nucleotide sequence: TGTGCCAGCAGCTGGCCGGGGGGGTCTGAAGCTTTCTTT. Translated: CASSWPGGSEAFF.

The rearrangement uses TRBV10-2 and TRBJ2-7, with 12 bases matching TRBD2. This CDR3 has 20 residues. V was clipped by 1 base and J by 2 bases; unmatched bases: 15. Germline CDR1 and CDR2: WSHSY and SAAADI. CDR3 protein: CASSEFLRLAGVWETYEQYF. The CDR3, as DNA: TGCGCCAGCAGTGAGTTTTTACGACTAGCGGGAGTCTGGGAAACCTACGAGCAGTACTTC.

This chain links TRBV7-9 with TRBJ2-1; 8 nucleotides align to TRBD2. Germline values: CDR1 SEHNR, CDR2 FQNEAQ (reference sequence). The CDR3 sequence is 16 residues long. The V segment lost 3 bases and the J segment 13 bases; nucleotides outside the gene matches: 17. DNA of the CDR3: TGTGCCAGCAGCTTCTCCCCAGGCCCGGGAGGGCTTCTCCAGTTCTTC. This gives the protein CASSFSPGPGGLLQFF.

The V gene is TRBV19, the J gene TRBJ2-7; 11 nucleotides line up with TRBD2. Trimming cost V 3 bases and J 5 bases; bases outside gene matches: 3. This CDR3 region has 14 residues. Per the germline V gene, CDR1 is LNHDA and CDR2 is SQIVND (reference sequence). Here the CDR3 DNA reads TGTGCCAGTAGTATTAGCGGGGGGGCTGACGAGCAGTACTTC. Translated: CASSISGGADEQYF. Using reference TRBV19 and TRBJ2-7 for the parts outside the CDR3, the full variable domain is DGGITQSPKYLFRKEGQNVTLSCEQNLNHDAMYWYRQDPGQGLRLIYYSQIVNDFQKGDIAEGYSVSREKKESFPLTVTSAQKNPTAFYLCASSISGGADEQYFGPGTRLTVT.

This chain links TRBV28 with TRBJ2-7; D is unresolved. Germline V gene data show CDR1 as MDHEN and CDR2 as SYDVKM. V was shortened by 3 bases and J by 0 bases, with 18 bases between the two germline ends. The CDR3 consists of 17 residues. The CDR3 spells CASSFELGVPSSYEQYF. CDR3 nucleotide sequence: TGTGCCAGCAGTTTTGAGCTCGGAGTCCCAAGCTCCTACGAGCAGTACTTC.

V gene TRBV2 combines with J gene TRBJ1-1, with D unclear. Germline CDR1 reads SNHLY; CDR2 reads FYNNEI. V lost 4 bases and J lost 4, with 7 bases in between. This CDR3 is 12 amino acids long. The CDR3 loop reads CASSAASTEAFF. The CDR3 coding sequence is TGTGCCAGCAGTGCCGCGAGCACTGAAGCTTTCTTT.

CDR3 amino acids: CASSLAPVTPGIIYGYTF. Written as DNA, the CDR3 is TGTGCCAGCAGCTTAGCCCCCGTGACGCCGGGGATCATCTATGGCTACACCTTC. The chain is built from TRBV7-9 and TRBJ1-2; D is uncertain. CDR1 SEHNR and CDR2 FQNEAQ come from the germline V gene (reference sequence). V gave up 0 bases and J gave up 4 bases, with 21 bases separating them. This CDR3 has 18 residues.

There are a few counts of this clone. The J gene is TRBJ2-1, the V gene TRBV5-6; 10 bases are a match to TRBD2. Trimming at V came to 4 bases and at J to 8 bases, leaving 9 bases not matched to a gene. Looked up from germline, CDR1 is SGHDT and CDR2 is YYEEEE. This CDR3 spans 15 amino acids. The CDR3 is CASSGPSGSSHEQFF. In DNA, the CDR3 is TGTGCCAGCAGCGGCCCTAGCGGGAGTAGCCATGAGCAGTTCTTC.

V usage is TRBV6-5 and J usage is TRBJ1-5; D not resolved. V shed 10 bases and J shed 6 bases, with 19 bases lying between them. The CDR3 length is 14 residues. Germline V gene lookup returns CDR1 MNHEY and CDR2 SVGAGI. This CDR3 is CATSDEGSLQPQHF. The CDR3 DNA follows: TGTGCCACTTCCGACGAGGGTTCCCTTCAGCCCCAGCATTTT.

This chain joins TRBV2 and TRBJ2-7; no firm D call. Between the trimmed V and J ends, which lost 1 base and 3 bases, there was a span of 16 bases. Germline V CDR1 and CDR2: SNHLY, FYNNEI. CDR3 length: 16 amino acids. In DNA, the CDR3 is TGTGCCAGCAGTGAAGTTTTACCACAGAAGTACTACGAGCAGTACTTC. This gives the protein CASSEVLPQKYYEQYF.

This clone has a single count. In DNA form, the CDR3 reads TGTGCCAGCATTATCGGCAGGGCAACAGAAGCTTTCTTT. Protein sequence: CASIIGRATEAFF. The chain is built from TRBV6-5 and TRBJ1-1, with a weak D call TRBD1 (5 bases). V was trimmed by 7 bases and J by 8 bases, leaving 17 bases between them. The V gene's germline CDR1 is MNHEY and CDR2 SVGAGI. This CDR3 is 13 amino acids long.

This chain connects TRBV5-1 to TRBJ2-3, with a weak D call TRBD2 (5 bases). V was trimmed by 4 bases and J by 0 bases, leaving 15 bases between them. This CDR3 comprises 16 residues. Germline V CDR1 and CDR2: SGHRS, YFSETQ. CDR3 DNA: TGCGCCAGCAGCCCGACGGGGTGGAGGAGCACAGATACGCAGTATTTT. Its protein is CASSPTGWRSTDTQYF. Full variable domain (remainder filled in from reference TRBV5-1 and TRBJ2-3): KAGVTQTPRYLIKTRGQQVTLSCSPISGHRSVSWYQQTPGQGLQFLFEYFSETQRNKGNFPGRFSGRQFSNSRSEMNVSTLELGDSALYLCASSPTGWRSTDTQYFGPGTRLTVL.

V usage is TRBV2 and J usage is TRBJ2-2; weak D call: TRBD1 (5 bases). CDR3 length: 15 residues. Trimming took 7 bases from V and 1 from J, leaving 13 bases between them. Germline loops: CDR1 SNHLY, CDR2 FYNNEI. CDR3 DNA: TGTGCCAGCATTGTTGAGGACATGAACACCGGGGAGCTGTTTTTT. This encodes CASIVEDMNTGELFF.